One sample yielded the 8 T cell receptor beta chains listed below, sequenced in a study of cytomegalovirus exposure and HLA in healthy donors. PCR involved 60 Vbeta and 13 Jbeta primers. The method was immunoSEQ multiplex PCR; TCRdb's version includes in-frame clones alone and lacks a portion of them. The sample lists roughly 190,000 clones, approximately 75% occurring once. The sequencing input was PBMCs. Receptor source: a man under 40 in good health and CMV-seropositive.

V usage is TRBV20-1 and J usage is TRBJ2-7, with 7 bases aligning to TRBD2. This CDR3 has 11 amino acids. Germline CDR1 DFQATT, CDR2 SNEGSKA (reference sequence). The trim removed 6 bases at V and 9 bases at J, leaving 8 bases unmatched. The CDR3 DNA sequence: TGCAGTGCGTCAACCGGGGAGGGGCAGTACTTC. Protein: CSASTGEGQYF.

The genes are TRBV6-1 and TRBJ2-7, with 7 positions matching TRBD1. CDR3 size: 12 residues. The J segment lost 6 bases and the V segment lost 6 bases, leaving 5 bases of the junction unmatched. From germline, CDR1 is MNHNS and CDR2 SASEGT. This CDR3 is CASSSTGVEQYF. DNA of the CDR3: TGTGCCAGCAGCTCCACAGGGGTCGAGCAGTACTTC.

The V and J genes are TRBV7-2 and TRBJ1-5; TRBD1 aligns across 9 bases. Germline lookup yields CDR1 SGHTA and CDR2 FQGNSA. The CDR3 has 14 residues. V lost 5 bases and J lost 7; bases outside the gene matches: 6. The CDR3 DNA is TGTGCCAGCAGCGCCCGGACAGGGGCCCAGCCCCAGCATTTT. As protein: CASSARTGAQPQHF.

V gene TRBV14 combines with J gene TRBJ2-1, with D maybe TRBD2 (5 bases). The V gene lost 4 bases and the J gene lost 5 bases, with 9 bases spanning the gap. The germline V gene encodes CDR1 SGHDN and CDR2 FVKESK. The CDR3 is 13 residues long. CDR3 loop: CASSLLRDNEQFF. The CDR3 region has the DNA TGTGCCAGCAGCCTACTGAGGGACAATGAGCAGTTCTTC.

The chain combines TRBV30 with TRBJ2-7; perhaps TRBD1 as D (5 bases). Germline V gene data show CDR1 as GTSNPN and CDR2 as SVGIG (reference sequence). V was shortened by 4 bases and J by 3 bases, with 10 bases between the two germline ends. This CDR3 contains 12 residues. CDR3 sequence reads: CAWTGQGYEQYF. DNA for the CDR3: TGTGCCTGGACTGGCCAGGGCTACGAGCAGTACTTC.

The chain links TRBV29-1 to TRBJ2-3; D is possibly TRBD2 (5 bases). Germline V gene data show CDR1 as SQVTM and CDR2 as ANQGSEA. V dropped 4 bases and J dropped 3 bases, with 11 bases sitting between them. There are 13 residues in the CDR3. The CDR3 sequence is CSVGLPGTDTQYF. DNA for the CDR3: TGCAGCGTTGGGTTACCGGGAACAGATACGCAGTATTTT.

This chain uses TRBV4-1 with TRBJ1-5, with TRBD1 matching 8 bases. V trimming: 0 bases; J trimming: 6 bases; junction bases outside the gene matches: 10. Germline V gene data show CDR1 as MGHRA and CDR2 as YSYEKL. CDR3 size: 17 residues. CDR3 sequence: CASSQDQYRRGRQPQHF. As DNA, the CDR3 is TGCGCCAGCAGCCAAGATCAGTACCGCAGGGGGCGTCAGCCCCAGCATTTT.

The chain is built from TRBV5-6 and TRBJ2-3, with unresolved D. Germline assignment: CDR1 SGHDT and CDR2 YYEEEE. The CDR3 length is 11 residues. V lost 3 bases to trimming and J lost 7 bases, with 6 bases between them. The CDR3 DNA sequence: TGTGCCAGCAGCTCCCTCTATACGCAGTATTTT. It is translated as CASSSLYTQYF.